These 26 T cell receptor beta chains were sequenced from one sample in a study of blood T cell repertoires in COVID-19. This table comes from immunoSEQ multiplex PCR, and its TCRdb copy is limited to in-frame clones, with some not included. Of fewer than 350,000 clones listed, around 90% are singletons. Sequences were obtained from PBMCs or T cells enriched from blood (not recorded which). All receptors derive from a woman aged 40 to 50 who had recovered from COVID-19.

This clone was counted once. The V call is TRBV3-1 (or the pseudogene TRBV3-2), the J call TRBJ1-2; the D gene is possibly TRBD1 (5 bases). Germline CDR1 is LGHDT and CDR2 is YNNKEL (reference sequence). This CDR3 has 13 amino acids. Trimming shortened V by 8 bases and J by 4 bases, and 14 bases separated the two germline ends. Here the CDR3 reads CASEGRGGYGYTF. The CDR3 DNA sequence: TGTGCCAGCGAAGGTCGGGGGGGCTATGGCTACACCTTC.

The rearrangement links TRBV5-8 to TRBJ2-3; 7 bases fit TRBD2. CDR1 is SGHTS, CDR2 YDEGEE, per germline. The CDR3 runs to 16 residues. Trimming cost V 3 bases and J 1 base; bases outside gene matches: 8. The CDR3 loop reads CASSWIAGAGTDTQYF. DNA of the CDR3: TGTGCCAGCAGCTGGATCGCGGGAGCTGGCACAGATACGCAGTATTTT.

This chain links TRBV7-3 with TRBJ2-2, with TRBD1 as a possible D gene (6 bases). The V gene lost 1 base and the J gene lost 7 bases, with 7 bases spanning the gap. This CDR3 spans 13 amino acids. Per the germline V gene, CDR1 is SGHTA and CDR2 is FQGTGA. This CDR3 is CASSLRGGGELFF. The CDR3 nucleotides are TGTGCCAGCAGCTTAAGAGGGGGCGGGGAGCTGTTTTTT.

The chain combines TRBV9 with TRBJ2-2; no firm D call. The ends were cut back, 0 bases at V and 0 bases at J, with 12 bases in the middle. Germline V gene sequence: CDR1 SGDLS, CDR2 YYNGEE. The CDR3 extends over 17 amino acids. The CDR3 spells CASSVDAVSANTGELFF. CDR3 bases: TGTGCCAGCAGCGTAGATGCTGTCAGCGCGAACACCGGGGAGCTGTTTTTT.

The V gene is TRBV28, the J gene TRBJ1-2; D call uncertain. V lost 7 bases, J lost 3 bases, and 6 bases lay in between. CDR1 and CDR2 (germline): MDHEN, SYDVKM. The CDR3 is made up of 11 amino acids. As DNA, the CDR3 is TGTGCCAGCAAGTTAGACTATGGCTACACCTTC. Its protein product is CASKLDYGYTF.

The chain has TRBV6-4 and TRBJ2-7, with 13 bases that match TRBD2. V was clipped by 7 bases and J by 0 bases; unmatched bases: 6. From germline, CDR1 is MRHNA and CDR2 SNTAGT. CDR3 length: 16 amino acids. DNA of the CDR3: TGTGCCAGCACGGGACTAGCGGGACCGAGCTCCTACGAGCAGTACTTC. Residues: CASTGLAGPSSYEQYF.

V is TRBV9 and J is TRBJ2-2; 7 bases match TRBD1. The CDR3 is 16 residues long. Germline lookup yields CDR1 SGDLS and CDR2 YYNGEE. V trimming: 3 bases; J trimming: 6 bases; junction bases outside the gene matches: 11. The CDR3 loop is CASSALTGVGPGELFF. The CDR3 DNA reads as TGTGCCAGCAGCGCCTTAACAGGGGTTGGTCCCGGGGAGCTGTTTTTT.

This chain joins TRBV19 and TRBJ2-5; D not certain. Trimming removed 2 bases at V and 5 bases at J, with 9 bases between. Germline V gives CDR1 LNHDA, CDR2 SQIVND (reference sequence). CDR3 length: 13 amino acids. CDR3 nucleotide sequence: TGTGCCAGTAGTATAAACTCCTTGGAGACCCAGTACTTC. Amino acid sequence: CASSINSLETQYF.

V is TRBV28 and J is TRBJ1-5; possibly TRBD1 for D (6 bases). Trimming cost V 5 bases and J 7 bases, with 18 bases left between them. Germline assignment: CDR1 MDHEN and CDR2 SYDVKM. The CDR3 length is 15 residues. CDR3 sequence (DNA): TGTGCCAGCAGTGGGGGCAGGAAAAGAAGCCAGCCCCAGCATTTT. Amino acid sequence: CASSGGRKRSQPQHF.

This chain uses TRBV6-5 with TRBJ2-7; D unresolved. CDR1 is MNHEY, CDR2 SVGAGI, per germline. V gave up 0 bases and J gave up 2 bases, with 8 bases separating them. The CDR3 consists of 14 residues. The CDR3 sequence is CASSYSHGAYEQYF. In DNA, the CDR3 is TGTGCCAGCAGTTACTCTCACGGAGCCTACGAGCAGTACTTC.

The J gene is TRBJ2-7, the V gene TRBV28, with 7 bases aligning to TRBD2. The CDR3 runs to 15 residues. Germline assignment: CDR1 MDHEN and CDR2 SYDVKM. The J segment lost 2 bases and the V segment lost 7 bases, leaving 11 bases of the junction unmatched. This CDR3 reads CASTIFRGRAYEQYF. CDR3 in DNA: TGTGCCAGCACTATATTCAGAGGGAGGGCCTACGAGCAGTACTTC. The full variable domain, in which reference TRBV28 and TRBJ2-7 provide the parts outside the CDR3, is DVKVTQSSRYLVKRTGEKVFLECVQDMDHENMFWYRQDPGLGLRLIYFSYDVKMKEKGDIPEGYSVSREKKERFSLILESASTNQTSMYLCASTIFRGRAYEQYFGPGTRLTVT.

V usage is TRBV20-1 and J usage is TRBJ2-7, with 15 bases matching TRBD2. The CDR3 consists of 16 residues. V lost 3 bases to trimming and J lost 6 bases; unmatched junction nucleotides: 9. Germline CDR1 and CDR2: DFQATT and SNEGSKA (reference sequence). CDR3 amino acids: CSASDTGTSGRSEQYF. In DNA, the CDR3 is TGCAGTGCTAGTGACACCGGGACTAGCGGGAGGAGCGAGCAGTACTTC.

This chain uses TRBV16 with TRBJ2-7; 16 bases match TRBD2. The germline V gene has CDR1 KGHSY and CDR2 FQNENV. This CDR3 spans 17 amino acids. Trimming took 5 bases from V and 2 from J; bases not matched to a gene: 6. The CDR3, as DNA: TGTGCCAGCAGCGGGACTAGCGGGAGGGCCCCGGCCTACGAGCAGTACTTC. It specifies CASSGTSGRAPAYEQYF.

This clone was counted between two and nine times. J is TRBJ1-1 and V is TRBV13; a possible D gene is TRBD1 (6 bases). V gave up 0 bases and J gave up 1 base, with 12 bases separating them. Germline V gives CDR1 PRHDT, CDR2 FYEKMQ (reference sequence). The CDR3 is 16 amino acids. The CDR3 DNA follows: TGTGCCAGCAGCTTAGGTCAGGGGCGAAGGAACACTGAAGCTTTCTTT. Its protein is CASSLGQGRRNTEAFF. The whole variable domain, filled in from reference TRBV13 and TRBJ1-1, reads AAGVIQSPRHLIKEKRETATLKCYPIPRHDTVYWYQQGPGQDPQFLISFYEKMQSDKGSIPDRFSAQQFSDYHSELNMSSLELGDSALYFCASSLGQGRRNTEAFFGQGTRLTVV.

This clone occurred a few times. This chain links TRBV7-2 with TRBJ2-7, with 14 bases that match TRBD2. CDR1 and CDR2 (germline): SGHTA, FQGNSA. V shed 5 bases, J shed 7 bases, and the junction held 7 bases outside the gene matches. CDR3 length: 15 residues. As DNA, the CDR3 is TGTGCCAGCAGCCCGACTAGCGGGAGGGCGGGGGAGCAGTACTTC. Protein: CASSPTSGRAGEQYF.

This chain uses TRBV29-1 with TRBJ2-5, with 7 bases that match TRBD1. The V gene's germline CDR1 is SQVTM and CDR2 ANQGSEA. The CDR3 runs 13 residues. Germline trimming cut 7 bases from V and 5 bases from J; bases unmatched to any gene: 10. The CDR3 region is CSAGQVGPETQYF. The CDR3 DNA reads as TGCAGCGCCGGACAGGTTGGACCGGAGACCCAGTACTTC. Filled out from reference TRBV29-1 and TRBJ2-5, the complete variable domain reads SAVISQKPSRDICQRGTSLTIQCQVDSQVTMMFWYRQQPGQSLTLIATANQGSEATYESGFVIDKFPISRPNLTFSTLTVSNMSPEDSSIYLCSAGQVGPETQYFGPGTRLLVL.

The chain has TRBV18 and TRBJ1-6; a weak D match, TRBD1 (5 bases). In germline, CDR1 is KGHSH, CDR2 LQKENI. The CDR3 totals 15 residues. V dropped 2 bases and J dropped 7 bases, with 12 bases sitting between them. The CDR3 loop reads CASSPSAGRNSPLHF. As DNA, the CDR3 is TGTGCCAGCTCACCATCGGCAGGGAGGAATTCACCCCTCCACTTT. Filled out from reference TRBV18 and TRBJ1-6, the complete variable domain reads NAGVMQNPRHLVRRRGQEARLRCSPMKGHSHVYWYRQLPEEGLKFMVYLQKENIIDESGMPKERFSAEFPKEGPSILRIQQVVRGDSAAYFCASSPSAGRNSPLHFGNGTRLTVT.

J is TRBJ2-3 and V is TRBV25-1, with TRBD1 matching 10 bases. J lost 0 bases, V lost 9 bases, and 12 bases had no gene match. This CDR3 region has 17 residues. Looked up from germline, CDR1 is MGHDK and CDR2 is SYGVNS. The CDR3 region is CARSLPGTGDSTDTQYF. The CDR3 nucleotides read TGTGCCAGGTCCCTTCCCGGGACAGGGGACAGCACAGATACGCAGTATTTT.

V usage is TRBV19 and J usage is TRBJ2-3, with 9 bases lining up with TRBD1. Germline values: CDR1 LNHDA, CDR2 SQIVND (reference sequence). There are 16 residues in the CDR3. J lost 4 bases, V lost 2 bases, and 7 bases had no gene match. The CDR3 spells CASSISGQGVADTQYF. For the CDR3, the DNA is TGTGCCAGTAGTATATCGGGACAGGGCGTCGCAGATACGCAGTATTTT.

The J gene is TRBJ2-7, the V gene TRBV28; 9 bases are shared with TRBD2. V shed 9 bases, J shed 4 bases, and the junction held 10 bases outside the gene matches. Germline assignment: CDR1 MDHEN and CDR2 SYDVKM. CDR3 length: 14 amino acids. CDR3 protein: CASLGGAGGYEQYF. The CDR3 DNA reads TGTGCCAGTCTCGGGGGAGCGGGAGGATACGAGCAGTACTTC.

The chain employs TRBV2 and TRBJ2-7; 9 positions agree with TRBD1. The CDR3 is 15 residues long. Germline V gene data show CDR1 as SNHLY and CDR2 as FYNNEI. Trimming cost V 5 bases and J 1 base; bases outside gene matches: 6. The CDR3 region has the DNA TGTGCCAGCAGTTTAGGACAGGGGCCATCCTACGAGCAGTACTTC. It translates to CASSLGQGPSYEQYF.

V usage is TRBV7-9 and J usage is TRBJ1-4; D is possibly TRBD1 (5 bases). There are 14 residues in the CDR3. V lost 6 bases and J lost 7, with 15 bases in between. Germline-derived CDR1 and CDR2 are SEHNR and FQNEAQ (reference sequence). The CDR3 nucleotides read TGTGCCAGCAGGTCGACAGAAGGTAGTGAAAAACTGTTTTTT. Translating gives CASRSTEGSEKLFF.

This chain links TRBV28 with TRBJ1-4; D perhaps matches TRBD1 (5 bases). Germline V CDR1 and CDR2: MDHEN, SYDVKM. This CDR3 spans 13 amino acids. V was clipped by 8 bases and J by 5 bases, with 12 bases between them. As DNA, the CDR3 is TGTGCCAGCGTTGGGGGGGAAAATGAAAAACTGTTTTTT. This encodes CASVGGENEKLFF.

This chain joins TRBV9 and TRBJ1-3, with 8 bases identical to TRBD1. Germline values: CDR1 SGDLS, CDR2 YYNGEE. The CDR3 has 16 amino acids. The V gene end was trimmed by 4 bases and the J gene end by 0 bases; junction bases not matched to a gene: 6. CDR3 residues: CASSSQTGASGNTIYF. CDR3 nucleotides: TGTGCCAGCAGCTCCCAGACAGGGGCCTCTGGAAACACCATATATTTT.

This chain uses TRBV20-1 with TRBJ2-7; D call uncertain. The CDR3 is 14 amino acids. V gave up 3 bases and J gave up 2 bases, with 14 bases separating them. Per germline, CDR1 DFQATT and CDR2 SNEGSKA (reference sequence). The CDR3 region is CSASTATTTYEQYF. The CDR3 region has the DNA TGCAGTGCTAGTACTGCAACTACAACCTACGAGCAGTACTTC.

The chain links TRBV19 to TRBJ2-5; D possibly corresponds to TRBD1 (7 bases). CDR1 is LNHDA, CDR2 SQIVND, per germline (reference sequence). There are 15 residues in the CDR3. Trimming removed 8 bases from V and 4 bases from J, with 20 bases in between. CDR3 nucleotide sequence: TGTGCCAGTCGCAGGGGGGACGGGATGGGAGAGACCCAGTACTTC. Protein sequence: CASRRGDGMGETQYF.